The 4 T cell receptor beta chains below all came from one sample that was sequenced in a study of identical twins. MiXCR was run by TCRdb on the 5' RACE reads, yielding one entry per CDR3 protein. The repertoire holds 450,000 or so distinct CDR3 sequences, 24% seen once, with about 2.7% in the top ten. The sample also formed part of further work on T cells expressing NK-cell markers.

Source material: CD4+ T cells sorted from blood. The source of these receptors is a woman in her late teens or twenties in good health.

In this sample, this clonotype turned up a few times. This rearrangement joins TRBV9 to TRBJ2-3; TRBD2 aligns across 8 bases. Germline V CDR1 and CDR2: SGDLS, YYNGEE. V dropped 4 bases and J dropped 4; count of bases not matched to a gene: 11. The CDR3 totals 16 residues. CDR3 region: CASSPPGTSGADTQYF. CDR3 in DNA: TGTGCCAGCAGCCCCCCCGGGACTAGTGGGGCAGATACGCAGTATTTT.

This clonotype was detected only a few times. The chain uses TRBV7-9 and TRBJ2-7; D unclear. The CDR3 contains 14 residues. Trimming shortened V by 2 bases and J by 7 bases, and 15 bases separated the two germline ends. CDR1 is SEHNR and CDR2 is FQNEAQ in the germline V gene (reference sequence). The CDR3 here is CASSLSGAVREQYF. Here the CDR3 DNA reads TGTGCCAGCAGCTTATCTGGCGCGGTAAGGGAGCAGTACTTC.

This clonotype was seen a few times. The CDR3 sequence: CASSFLGQGVSDTQYF. Here the CDR3 DNA reads TGTGCCAGCAGCTTTTTGGGACAGGGAGTATCCGATACGCAGTATTTT. The chain employs TRBV7-9 and TRBJ2-3, with 9 bases matching TRBD1. The CDR3 is 16 residues long. The germline gives CDR1 SEHNR, CDR2 FQNEAQ (reference sequence). V was clipped by 3 bases and J by 6 bases; unmatched bases: 10.

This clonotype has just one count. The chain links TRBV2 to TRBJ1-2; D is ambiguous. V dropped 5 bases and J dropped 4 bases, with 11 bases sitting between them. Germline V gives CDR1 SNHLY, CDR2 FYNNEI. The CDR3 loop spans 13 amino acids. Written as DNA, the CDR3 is TGTGCCAGCAGTTCGGACGGACTCTATGGCTACACCTTC. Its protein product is CASSSDGLYGYTF.